This T cell receptor (beta chain) comes out of a study of blood T cells in healthy people across ages. Per the germline V gene, CDR1 is SGHRS and CDR2 is YFSETQ. Unmatched junction bases numbered 9, after V lost 4 bases and J lost 8 bases. The CDR3 contains 14 residues. It was with a sample-barcoded 5' primer and a J-beta primer mix that a second PCR of about 7 to 12 cycles was run. One entry per CDR3 protein results from TCRdb running MiXCR on the 5' RACE reads. In the table there are around 1.5 million distinct CDR3 sequences, 40% to 50% of which are singletons. This clonotype was seen only a few times.

Sample: blood. The V gene is TRBV5-1, the J gene TRBJ2-1; 7 nucleotides align to TRBD1. This clonotype was obtained from a woman aged 18-35 years in good health. The CDR3 here is CASSPATGRYEQFF. The CDR3 DNA is TGCGCCAGCAGCCCCGCGACAGGGCGGTATGAGCAGTTCTTC. Drawing the rest from reference TRBV5-1 and TRBJ2-1, the complete variable domain is KAGVTQTPRYLIKTRGQQVTLSCSPISGHRSVSWYQQTPGQGLQFLFEYFSETQRNKGNFPGRFSGRQFSNSRSEMNVSTLELGDSALYLCASSPATGRYEQFFGPGTRLTVL.